These T cell receptor beta chains were read from a single sample in a study of cytomegalovirus exposure and HLA in healthy donors. Some clones are missing from TCRdb's copy, which holds only in-frame ones; the method was immunoSEQ multiplex PCR. The table has some 120,000 clones, nearly 75% seen once. Specimen: PBMCs. The receptors were gathered from a man under 40 in good health and CMV-seropositive. CDR3s leave out the opening cysteine and the closing phenylalanine or tryptophan. D genes are given only for firm matches.

D gene | J gene | V gene | CDR3 protein
TRBD1 | TRBJ1-1 | TRBV2 | ASSGDREVPSTEAF
- | TRBJ2-1 | TRBV9 | ASSASSYNEQF
TRBD1 | TRBJ2-1 | TRBV7-3 | ASSSLPTGAYNEQF
- | TRBJ1-2 | TRBV4-1 | ASSPDQGPTGGYP
TRBD1 | TRBJ2-3 | TRBV5-1 | ASSPGGTGATDTQY
- | TRBJ1-2 | TRBV28 | ASNPRTELYGYT
TRBD1 | TRBJ2-3 | TRBV6-1 | ASSDRGPSDTQY
- | TRBJ1-6 | TRBV7-9 | ASSPDSLWNSPLH
- | TRBJ2-3 | TRBV7-6 | ASSLFGGGADTQY
- | TRBJ2-3 | TRBV7-3 | ASSLAGLPDTQY
- | TRBJ1-4 | TRBV2 | ASKVGTTGRHEKLF
TRBD1 | TRBJ1-1 | TRBV5-4 | ASSLEGAGGTEAF
TRBD2 | TRBJ2-5 | TRBV29-1 | SVVSGGIETQY
TRBD1 | TRBJ1-2 | TRBV2 | ASSTGGYYGYT
- | TRBJ1-2 | TRBV19 | ASSIDVSGRGYT
- | TRBJ2-7 | TRBV9 | ASSVDSPHEQY
- | TRBJ2-7 | TRBV4-2 | ASSQDAYEQY
TRBD1 | TRBJ1-2 | TRBV5-1 | ASSLGTGGRLTYT
TRBD1 | TRBJ2-3 | TRBV30 | AWSPGQGDTDTQY
TRBD1 | TRBJ1-1 | TRBV7-3 | ASSPGPGGTEAF
TRBD1 | TRBJ1-5 | TRBV15 | ATNSSRDRDQPQH
- | TRBJ2-3 | TRBV2 | ASTPGEFTDTQY